Following are 27 T cell receptor beta chains from one sample sequenced in a study of shared clonotypes between healthy human individuals. Method: immunoSEQ multiplex PCR; TCRdb's copy keeps in-frame clones and lacks some. The data contain fewer than 2.5 million clones, 93% of them singletons. Sequenced: naive CD4+ T cells from PBMCs. Subset here: CD45RA+ positively selected. These receptors came from a man aged 18 to 30 in good health. Some clones in this sample may be carry-over from other donors' samples.

This chain uses TRBV5-1 with TRBJ2-7; TRBD1 might be the D (5 bases). CDR1 is SGHRS, CDR2 YFSETQ, per germline. Trimming pared 4 bases from V and 1 base from J, leaving 12 bases between. This CDR3 has 14 residues. The chain's CDR3 is CASSQDISSYEQYF. For the CDR3, the DNA is TGCGCCAGCAGCCAGGACATATCGTCCTACGAGCAGTACTTC. The entire variable domain, with the rest obtained from reference TRBV5-1 and TRBJ2-7, is as follows: KAGVTQTPRYLIKTRGQQVTLSCSPISGHRSVSWYQQTPGQGLQFLFEYFSETQRNKGNFPGRFSGRQFSNSRSEMNVSTLELGDSALYLCASSQDISSYEQYFGPGTRLTVT.

The chain is built from TRBV7-2 and TRBJ2-5, with 9 bases identical to TRBD2. The J call is uncertain, as TRBJ2-7 better fits the DNA end. Germline loops: CDR1 SGHTA, CDR2 FQGNSA. This CDR3 is built from 14 residues. CDR3 region: CASSSTREGYEQYF. In DNA, the CDR3 is TGTGCCAGCAGCTCCACGCGGGAGGGTTACGAGCAGTACTTC.

The V call is TRBV9, the J call TRBJ2-3; 12 bases map to TRBD1. Germline V CDR1 and CDR2: SGDLS, YYNGEE. This CDR3 region has 18 residues. Trimming cost V 3 bases and J 2 bases; bases outside gene matches: 10. The CDR3 spells CASSGGQGARSLTDTQYF. Written as DNA, the CDR3 is TGTGCCAGCAGCGGGGGACAGGGGGCACGTAGCCTCACAGATACGCAGTATTTT.

This clone came up a few times. This same CDR3 is encoded by further DNA sequences in the sample. The chain uses TRBV28 and TRBJ2-1, with D unresolved. V was shortened by 6 bases and J by 0 bases, with 3 bases between the two germline ends. The CDR3 runs 12 residues. Germline CDR1 and CDR2: MDHEN and SYDVKM. The CDR3 DNA sequence: TGTGCCAGCAGGAGCTCCTACAATGAGCAGTTCTTC. It yields the protein CASRSSYNEQFF.

The gene calls are TRBV7-9 and TRBJ2-3, with D perhaps matching TRBD1 (5 bases). Trimming took 1 base from V and 4 from J, leaving 9 bases between them. This CDR3 has 14 residues. Germline V gives CDR1 SEHNR, CDR2 FQNEAQ (reference sequence). The CDR3 spells CASSLGGASDTQYF. The CDR3 bases are TGTGCCAGCAGCTTAGGGGGCGCGTCAGATACGCAGTATTTT.

The chain recombines TRBV7-2 with TRBJ1-3; D may be TRBD1 (6 bases). Germline CDR1 SGHTA, CDR2 FQGNSA. V was clipped by 5 bases and J by 5 bases, with 13 bases between them. The CDR3 extends over 14 amino acids. CDR3 region: CASSPDQGRNTIYF. The CDR3 nucleotides are TGTGCCAGCAGCCCAGACCAGGGGAGAAACACCATATATTTT.

This chain joins TRBV14 and TRBJ2-5; 9 bases map to TRBD2. Trimming removed 2 bases from V and 5 bases from J; junction bases left unmatched: 12. The CDR3 is 17 amino acids. Per the germline V gene, CDR1 is SGHDN and CDR2 is FVKESK. The CDR3: CASSQNKGLAFHETQYF. The DNA for the CDR3 is TGTGCCAGCAGCCAAAATAAAGGACTAGCGTTCCATGAGACCCAGTACTTC.

The genes are TRBV19 and TRBJ2-7; D is perhaps TRBD2 (5 bases). The V and J ends lost 3 bases and 3 bases respectively, with 15 bases between them. This CDR3 is 15 amino acids long. Germline CDR1 reads LNHDA; CDR2 reads SQIVND (reference sequence). This CDR3 reads CASSILAGVIYEQYF. The DNA for the CDR3 is TGTGCCAGTAGTATTTTGGCGGGCGTGATCTACGAGCAGTACTTC.

This chain joins TRBV7-2 and TRBJ1-2, with D possibly being TRBD1 (5 bases). The CDR3 contains 13 residues. CDR1 is SGHTA, CDR2 FQGNSA, per germline. V dropped 7 bases and J dropped 10 bases, with 19 bases sitting between them. For the CDR3, the DNA is TGTGCCAGCACCTCAAGCATGGGGCTCCCCTACACCTTC. It encodes CASTSSMGLPYTF.

The chain is built from TRBV5-1 and TRBJ2-2; D is possibly TRBD1 (5 bases). From germline, CDR1 is SGHRS and CDR2 YFSETQ. With 1 base removed from V and 1 base from J, the gap between germline ends came to 11 bases. This CDR3 has 16 amino acids. This chain's CDR3 is CASSLRQIQNTGELFF. CDR3 coding DNA: TGCGCCAGCAGCTTGCGACAGATCCAGAACACCGGGGAGCTGTTTTTT. Full variable domain (missing parts from reference TRBV5-1 and TRBJ2-2): KAGVTQTPRYLIKTRGQQVTLSCSPISGHRSVSWYQQTPGQGLQFLFEYFSETQRNKGNFPGRFSGRQFSNSRSEMNVSTLELGDSALYLCASSLRQIQNTGELFFGEGSRLTVL.

The chain employs TRBV7-8 and TRBJ2-5, with no clear D. Germline V CDR1 and CDR2: SGHVS, FQNEAQ. The CDR3 covers 14 residues. Trimming pared 1 base from V and 5 bases from J, leaving 11 bases between. CDR3 sequence (DNA): TGTGCCAGCAGCTTAGATCCGGGTCGGGAGACCCAGTACTTC. This gives the protein CASSLDPGRETQYF.

The chain is built from TRBV7-2 and TRBJ2-4, with D perhaps assigned TRBD1 or TRBD2 (5 bases each). The germline CDR1 and CDR2 sequences are SGHTA and FQGNSA. The CDR3 covers 18 residues. Deletions cut 1 base from V and 0 bases from J, with 16 bases between. In nucleotides, the CDR3 is TGTGCCAGCAGCTTAGAGCGGTGGGGCGGGCTAGCCAAAAACATTCAGTACTTC. This codes for CASSLERWGGLAKNIQYF.

This rearrangement joins TRBV7-3 to TRBJ2-1, with 8 bases lining up with TRBD2. From germline, CDR1 is SGHTA and CDR2 FQGTGA. The CDR3 runs 18 residues. J was trimmed by 2 bases and V by 1 base; bases with no gene match: 10. Written as DNA, the CDR3 is TGTGCCAGCAGCTTAAGGGTTAGCGGGGTCCACACCTACAATGAGCAGTTCTTC. Translation gives CASSLRVSGVHTYNEQFF.

The gene calls are TRBV5-1 and TRBJ2-3; TRBD2 is a possible D gene (6 bases). With 4 bases removed from V and 3 bases from J, the gap between germline ends came to 18 bases. The CDR3 has 16 residues. Germline loops: CDR1 SGHRS, CDR2 YFSETQ. The CDR3 region has the DNA TGCGCCAGCAGCCCTGGAGTGCGGCTAGCGACAGATACGCAGTATTTT. It encodes CASSPGVRLATDTQYF.

V gene TRBV7-3 combines with J gene TRBJ2-2; perhaps TRBD1 as D (6 bases). The CDR3 is made up of 17 amino acids. CDR1 and CDR2 from the germline V gene are SGHTA and FQGTGA. Trimming removed 2 bases from V and 3 bases from J, with 16 bases in between. CDR3 loop: CASSLVPGKGDTGELFF. In nucleotides, the CDR3 is TGTGCCAGCAGCTTAGTTCCGGGGAAGGGGGACACCGGGGAGCTGTTTTTT. Filled out from reference TRBV7-3 and TRBJ2-2, the complete variable domain reads GAGVSQTPSNKVTEKGKYVELRCDPISGHTALYWYRQSLGQGPEFLIYFQGTGAADDSGLPNDRFFAVRPEGSVSTLKIQRTERGDSAVYLCASSLVPGKGDTGELFFGEGSRLTVL.

The rearrangement links TRBV25-1 to TRBJ1-6; possible D gene TRBD1, 6 bases. CDR3 length equals 14 residues. Germline-derived CDR1 and CDR2 are MGHDK and SYGVNS. The V gene lost 4 bases and the J gene lost 9 bases, with 13 bases spanning the gap. CDR3 sequence (DNA): TGTGCCAGCAGTGGAGGACAGATTACTTCACCCCTCCACTTT. It is translated as CASSGGQITSPLHF.

V usage is TRBV30 and J usage is TRBJ2-1; no reliable D call. This CDR3 contains 12 residues. V was clipped by 2 bases and J by 6 bases, with 8 bases between them. Germline-derived CDR1 and CDR2 are GTSNPN and SVGIG (reference sequence). The CDR3: CAWSSLGNEQFF. The CDR3 DNA is TGTGCCTGGAGTTCCCTCGGCAATGAGCAGTTCTTC.

V is TRBV2 and J is TRBJ2-7; 8 nucleotides align to TRBD2. This CDR3 comprises 12 residues. CDR1 is SNHLY, CDR2 FYNNEI, per germline. Losses at the gene ends were 7 bases for V and 7 bases for J; bases not matched to a gene: 6. This chain's CDR3 is CASKRAGGEQYF. The CDR3 DNA follows: TGTGCCAGCAAGAGGGCGGGAGGTGAGCAGTACTTC.

This chain connects TRBV28 to TRBJ1-1, with 11 bases matching TRBD1. The V gene end was trimmed by 5 bases and the J gene end by 0 bases; junction bases not matched to a gene: 11. The CDR3 totals 18 residues. Germline V gene lookup returns CDR1 MDHEN and CDR2 SYDVKM. The CDR3 region is CASSSRKGQGALNTEAFF. In nucleotides, the CDR3 is TGTGCCAGCAGTAGCCGCAAAGGACAGGGGGCCTTGAACACTGAAGCTTTCTTT. The entire variable domain, with the rest obtained from reference TRBV28 and TRBJ1-1, is as follows: DVKVTQSSRYLVKRTGEKVFLECVQDMDHENMFWYRQDPGLGLRLIYFSYDVKMKEKGDIPEGYSVSREKKERFSLILESASTNQTSMYLCASSSRKGQGALNTEAFFGQGTRLTVV.

This clone was seen once. CDR3: CASSDPRDRVWSYEQYF. The DNA of the CDR3 is TGTGCCAGCAGTGACCCGAGGGACAGGGTCTGGTCCTACGAGCAGTACTTC. This rearrangement joins TRBV6-1 to TRBJ2-7, with 9 bases aligning to TRBD1. The CDR3 extends over 17 amino acids. The germline V gene encodes CDR1 MNHNS and CDR2 SASEGT. The ends lost 3 bases at V and 1 base at J; junction bases unmatched: 10.

This clone occurred once. The rearrangement joins TRBV19 to TRBJ1-2; D is uncertain. CDR1 and CDR2 (germline): LNHDA, SQIVND (reference sequence). V lost 5 bases, J lost 14 bases, and 24 bases lay in between. The CDR3 has 14 residues. CDR3 residues: CASSGGRKFWRLTF. CDR3 in DNA: TGTGCCAGTAGTGGCGGTCGCAAGTTCTGGCGTTTAACCTTC.

The CDR3 is CAWSGGAANAYEQYF. The CDR3 DNA reads as TGTGCCTGGAGCGGGGGGGCAGCAAACGCCTACGAGCAGTACTTC. V usage is TRBV30 and J usage is TRBJ2-7, with TRBD2 identical over 8 bases. Per germline, CDR1 GTSNPN and CDR2 SVGIG (reference sequence). The CDR3 extends over 15 amino acids. Trimming cost V 3 bases and J 2 bases; bases outside gene matches: 9.

The chain couples TRBV28 to TRBJ2-1, with TRBD1 matching 9 bases. Germline V gene data show CDR1 as MDHEN and CDR2 as SYDVKM. J gave up 2 bases and V 4 bases, and 6 bases lay outside the gene matches. The CDR3 is 16 residues long. The CDR3, as DNA: TGTGCCAGCAGTTCAACAGGGGGCGATCCCTACAATGAGCAGTTCTTC. Translation: CASSSTGGDPYNEQFF.

Worth noting for this clone: Other nucleotide sequences in the sample specify the same CDR3. The chain has TRBV20-1 and TRBJ1-2; D ambiguous. CDR1 is DFQATT, CDR2 SNEGSKA, per germline (reference sequence). The CDR3 has 11 residues. V was clipped by 5 bases and J by 0 bases, with 4 bases between them. The CDR3 nucleotides are TGCAGTGCTCGAGCTAACTATGGCTACACCTTC. This gives the protein CSARANYGYTF.

The CDR3 DNA follows: TGTGCCAGCACCCGGACAGGGGAAAGCGAAAAACTGTTTTTT. Protein sequence: CASTRTGESEKLFF. The chain joins TRBV27 to TRBJ1-4; 9 positions match TRBD1. With 7 bases clipped from V and 8 bases from J, the junction kept 8 bases outside the gene matches. In germline, CDR1 is MNHEY, CDR2 SMNVEV (reference sequence). The CDR3 is made up of 14 amino acids. Together with reference TRBV27 and TRBJ1-4, the CDR3 gives the full variable domain: EAQVTQNPRYLITVTGKKLTVTCSQNMNHEYMSWYRQDPGLGLRQIYYSMNVEVTDKGDVPEGYKVSRKEKRNFPLILESPSPNQTSLYFCASTRTGESEKLFFGSGTQLSVL.

This clone was seen a handful of times. J is TRBJ2-2 and V is TRBV2; D is unclear. The germline V and J ends were trimmed by 8 bases and 4 bases, with 8 bases remaining between them. This CDR3 has 12 residues. Germline V gene data show CDR1 as SNHLY and CDR2 as FYNNEI. CDR3 sequence: CASGVGTGELFF. DNA of the CDR3: TGTGCCAGCGGGGTCGGCACCGGGGAGCTGTTTTTT.

V gene TRBV2 combines with J gene TRBJ2-1; D perhaps matches TRBD1 (6 bases). Germline V gene sequence: CDR1 SNHLY, CDR2 FYNNEI. The CDR3 consists of 13 residues. Trimming cost V 11 bases and J 4 bases, with 15 bases left between them. This CDR3 is CAFRGPPYNEQFF. For the CDR3, the DNA is TGTGCCTTCAGGGGTCCCCCTTACAATGAGCAGTTCTTC. The whole variable domain, filled in from reference TRBV2 and TRBJ2-1, reads EPEVTQTPSHQVTQMGQEVILRCVPISNHLYFYWYRQILGQKVEFLVSFYNNEISEKSEIFDDQFSVERPDGSNFTLKIRSTKLEDSAMYFCAFRGPPYNEQFFGPGTRLTVL.